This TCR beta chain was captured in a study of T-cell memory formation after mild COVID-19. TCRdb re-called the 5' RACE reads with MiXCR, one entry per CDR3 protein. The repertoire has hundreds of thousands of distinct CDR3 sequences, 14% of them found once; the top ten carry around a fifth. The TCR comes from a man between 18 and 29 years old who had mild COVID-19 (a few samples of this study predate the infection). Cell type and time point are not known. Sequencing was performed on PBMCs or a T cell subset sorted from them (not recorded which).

In DNA form, the CDR3 reads TGCAGCGTTGAATACAGGGATTCCTACGAGCAGTACTTC. As protein: CSVEYRDSYEQYF. V usage is TRBV29-1 and J usage is TRBJ2-7, with a possible D match to TRBD1 (6 bases). CDR1 is SQVTM and CDR2 is ANQGSEA in the germline V gene. The CDR3 has 13 residues. The V end was cut by 2 bases, the J end by 1 base, with 9 bases between.